What follows is one T cell receptor (beta chain) and its context. The germline V gene encodes CDR1 SGHRS and CDR2 YFSETQ. CDR3 length: 13 amino acids. V lost 0 bases, J lost 7 bases, and 10 bases lay in between. How the authors handled the data: Amplification of reference gene primers was used by the study to estimate nucleated cell counts. Using immunoSEQ multiplex PCR, the repertoire was profiled, and TCRdb retains in-frame clones only, with some absent. V, J and clone size reflect that table, while D and trimming were determined from the DNA. This table has roughly 55,000 clones, around 79% appearing once. This specimen belongs to a study of blood T cell repertoires in COVID-19.

The sample taken for sequencing was peripheral blood. The chain links TRBV5-1 to TRBJ1-2; D is perhaps TRBD1 (6 bases). This TCR came from a man aged 60 to 69 with acute or convalescent COVID-19. The chain's CDR3 is CASSLAGQSGYTF. The CDR3 nucleotides read TGCGCCAGCAGCTTGGCGGGACAAAGTGGCTACACCTTC. Based on the CDR3 plus reference TRBV5-1 and TRBJ1-2, the full variable domain is KAGVTQTPRYLIKTRGQQVTLSCSPISGHRSVSWYQQTPGQGLQFLFEYFSETQRNKGNFPGRFSGRQFSNSRSEMNVSTLELGDSALYLCASSLAGQSGYTFGSGTRLTVV.